This entry concerns a single T cell receptor beta chain. The data derive from a study of blood T cell repertoires in COVID-19. Looking at the study overall: The cDNA or gDNA used as material had been derived from T cells, B-cell-depleted T cells, or PBMCs.

Generated by immunoSEQ multiplex PCR, the TCRdb table keeps only in-frame clones and is missing some. The table includes over 200,000 clones, 70% to 90% detected once. The sequencing sample was made of PBMCs or T cells enriched from blood (not recorded which). The clonotype originates from a man aged 25 to 40 who had recovered from COVID-19.

The CDR3 nucleotides read TGTGTCAGAAGCTTAAGGGGCGGCCCCTCCGGCTACACCTTC. Amino acids: CVRSLRGGPSGYTF. The chain carries TRBV7-5 and TRBJ1-2; the D call in the table, TRBD1, was not verified against the DNA. TRBV7-5 is deemed a pseudogene. The CDR3 sequence is 14 residues long.